Included here is one T cell receptor beta chain sequence, with context. Its target antigen remains unknown. No per-base quality is available; no much larger clone lies one base away. This sample stems from a study of identical twins (TCRdb year 2016). Looking at the study overall: To test whether fetal clonotypes persist, the study used deep sequencing on TCR alpha and beta repertoires from monozygotic twins, unrelated adults of various ages, and cord blood. To rule out contamination, the twin experiments were replicated at different times with different library preparation protocols. Findings and caveats that apply to the study as a whole: Because the same donors could not be followed over many years, conclusions were based on cross-sectional statistical analysis. Recombination models systematically underestimated out-of-frame TCR alpha sharing in monozygotic twins but agreed with sharing between unrelated individuals. Fewer insertions were carried by abundant cord blood beta clonotypes, a similar but weaker trend appeared in young adult naive repertoires, and no such trend appeared in memory repertoires. A weaker excess of twin sharing was found in beta out-of-frame sequences because the signal-to-noise ratio was lowered by fewer shared sequences. Zero-insertion analyses could be partly confounded by invariant T cells such as MAIT and iNKT, though diverse VJ usage argued against such confounding for most clonotypes. Compared with coincidental sharing between unrelated individuals, an excess of low generation-probability sequences was observed among out-of-frame TCR alpha sequences shared between twins.

CDR1 and CDR2 are drawn from the germline V gene: SNHLY, FYNNEI. Spanning cysteine to phenylalanine, the CDR3 consists of 13 amino acids. Solely the CDR3 DNA is kept, with 39 bases framed from the first base. V gives up 8 bases and J gives up 0 bases, and the segment between their germline ends measures 8 bases. Preparation of the library involved 5' RACE. Sequencing was carried out with an Illumina HiSeq 2000. A universal primer binding site was introduced by template switching, and a unique molecular identifier was present in the final cDNA, enabling accurate counting of TCR cDNA molecules. Specific primers in the conserved constant-segment region were used to synthesize first-strand cDNA for the TCR alpha and beta chains. To control for contamination, every cDNA library was double barcoded, receiving both a SMART-Mk sample barcode and Illumina barcodes. TruSeq adapter sequences and Illumina sample barcodes were added in two successive PCR steps. The Illumina HiSeq platform was used with custom primers to sequence TCR alpha and beta cDNA libraries. In the original analysis: MiGEC was used to process raw reads and extract unique molecular identifiers, and MiXCR was used to find CDR3 positions. For each individual, recombination models were inferred using an EM algorithm with the repgenHMM and IGoR tools. Shared clonotype analysis was performed with the tcR package in R, normalizing sharing by the product of cloneset sizes. Out-of-frame nonproductive sequences were analyzed to study raw recombination free of thymic and clonal selection effects. TCRdb reran the public reads through fastp at Q25 and MiXCR, keeping productive beta chains. Under each unique CDR3 protein, matching rows form one entry showing the most common genes and DNA. V and J calls and clone size were set by TCRdb, not the authors. The sample has roughly 490,000 distinct CDR3 sequences on record, around 15% of them singletons. The ten biggest clones cover 0.98% of the sample.

Every donor in the study was a healthy Caucasian. The twin cohort consisted of three pairs of female monozygotic twins, all aged about 18 to 29 years. CD4+ and CD8+ T cell populations were isolated with positive isolation kits from Invitrogen. This same sample was also taken into another study, of yellow fever vaccine responses in identical twins. As the second publication notes: According to the authors, the vaccine-induced T cell response in identical twins seemed to be partly convergent and partly specific to each individual. The study precisely tracked vaccine-responding T cell clones in identical twins.

Material: CD4+ T cells sorted from blood. The sequence links TRBV2 to TRBJ2-1, with TRBD2 as a weak D call on 5 bases. The TCR was taken from a woman between 18 and 29 years old in good health. The CDR3 reads as follows: CASWRVSYNEQFF. The DNA is as follows: TGTGCCAGCTGGCGGGTCTCCTACAATGAGCAGTTCTTC. Reference TRBV2 and TRBJ2-1 genes cover what lies past the CDR3, so the full variable domain is EPEVTQTPSHQVTQMGQEVILRCVPISNHLYFYWYRQILGQKVEFLVSFYNNEISEKSEIFDDQFSVERPDGSNFTLKIRSTKLEDSAMYFCASWRVSYNEQFFGPGTRLTVL.